This T cell receptor beta chain stems from a study of cytomegalovirus exposure and HLA in healthy donors. This PCR relied on a set of 60 Vbeta primers and 13 Jbeta primers. Repertoires were generated with immunoSEQ multiplex PCR, while TCRdb's copy carries only in-frame clones and drops some. The sample contains about 180,000 clones, about four fifths of which appear only once. Germline CDR1 is SGHNT and CDR2 is YENEEA. This CDR3 is 16 amino acids long. J was trimmed by 1 base and V by 5 bases; bases with no gene match: 8. This rearrangement joins TRBV11-3 to TRBJ2-1; 7 nucleotides agree with TRBD1. The sequence was collected from a man aged 35-49 years in good health and CMV-seronegative. The sequencing input was PBMCs. CDR3 sequence reads: CASSRNTGVSYNEQFF. CDR3 coding DNA: TGTGCCAGCAGCAGAAACACAGGGGTATCCTACAATGAGCAGTTCTTC. Full variable domain (remainder filled in from reference TRBV11-3 and TRBJ2-1): EAGVVQSPRYKIIEKKQPVAFWCNPISGHNTLYWYLQNLGQGPELLIRYENEEAVDDSQLPKDRFSAERLKGVDSTLKIQPAELGDSAVYLCASSRNTGVSYNEQFFGPGTRLTVL.